This section outlines one TCR beta chain sequence together with its context. The data were obtained in a study of T cells in localized non-small cell lung cancer. Generated by immunoSEQ multiplex PCR, the TCRdb table keeps only in-frame clones and is missing some. The sample has around 940 clones, less than 25% seen once. CDR1 and CDR2 from the germline V gene are KGHSH and LQKENI. The ends were cut back, 3 bases at V and 6 bases at J, with 9 bases in the middle. CDR3 size: 12 residues. Here the sequenced sample was normal lung tissue next to the tumor, taken before any cancer treatment. The V and J genes are TRBV18 and TRBJ2-7; D unclear. This sequence was found in a man between 40 and 69 years old with stage I squamous cell lung carcinoma. The CDR3 DNA reads as TGTGCCAGCTCACCCGCAACGCGCGAGCAGTACTTC. Amino acids: CASSPATREQYF.